The 25 T cell receptor beta chains below come from one sample, sequenced in a study of OX40 agonist ivuxolimab in advanced cancers. The method was immunoSEQ multiplex PCR; TCRdb's version includes in-frame clones alone and lacks a portion of them. The sample consists of tens of thousands of clones, 70% to 80% of them appearing once. The specimen comprised CD4+ or CD8+ T cells sorted from blood, sampled in a trial of the OX40 agonist ivuxolimab. The receptors here all came from an adult with an advanced solid tumor such as melanoma, head and neck, liver or kidney cancer.

CDR3 bases: TGTGCCAGCAGAGCGGGGGGGCGCACCACTGAAGCTTTCTTT. Protein sequence: CASRAGGRTTEAFF. The chain recombines TRBV7-2 with TRBJ1-1; a possible D gene is TRBD1 (6 bases). There are 14 residues in the CDR3. V was trimmed by 6 bases and J by 4 bases, leaving 15 bases between them. Germline values: CDR1 SGHTA, CDR2 FQGNSA.

The chain links TRBV7-8 to TRBJ2-3; D is perhaps TRBD2 (6 bases). The CDR3 is made up of 15 amino acids. V gave up 5 bases and J gave up 6 bases, with 18 bases separating them. In germline, CDR1 is SGHVS, CDR2 FQNEAQ. CDR3: CASSAGTLKEDTQYF. DNA of the CDR3: TGTGCCAGCAGCGCCGGGACTCTTAAGGAGGATACGCAGTATTTT.

V gene TRBV19 combines with J gene TRBJ2-5; D is ambiguous. V lost 3 bases to trimming and J lost 1 base, with 9 bases between them. This CDR3 contains 14 residues. CDR1 is LNHDA, CDR2 SQIVND, per germline (reference sequence). The CDR3, as DNA: TGTGCCAGTAGTATGACGAAGGGCCAAGAGACCCAGTACTTC. Amino acid sequence: CASSMTKGQETQYF.

CDR3 protein: CASSIEFRDISTDTQYF. The CDR3, as DNA: TGTGCCAGTAGTATAGAGTTCAGGGACATCAGCACAGATACGCAGTATTTT. The chain links TRBV19 to TRBJ2-3; TRBD1 might be the D (6 bases). There are 17 residues in the CDR3. V was cut by 0 bases and J by 0 bases, with 13 bases left in between. The germline V gene encodes CDR1 LNHDA and CDR2 SQIVND (reference sequence).

The chain has TRBV7-2 and TRBJ2-5, with D possibly being TRBD1 or TRBD2 (6 bases each). V lost 1 base to trimming and J lost 5 bases, with 11 bases between them. The CDR3 has 14 residues. Germline CDR1 SGHTA, CDR2 FQGNSA. The CDR3 protein is CASSLGGALETQYF. In DNA, the CDR3 is TGTGCCAGCAGCTTAGGGGGGGCCCTGGAGACCCAGTACTTC. Combining the CDR3 with reference TRBV7-2 and TRBJ2-5 gives the whole variable domain GAGVSQSPSNKVTEKGKDVELRCDPISGHTALYWYRQSLGQGLEFLIYFQGNSAPDKSGLPSDRFSAERTGGSVSTLTIQRTQQEDSAVYLCASSLGGALETQYFGPGTRLLVL.

There are a few counts of this clone. The chain combines TRBV7-2 with TRBJ1-3, with D perhaps TRBD1 (5 bases). Germline V lookup: CDR1 SGHTA, CDR2 FQGNSA. Trimming cost V 5 bases and J 0 bases, with 17 bases left between them. The CDR3 totals 17 residues. The CDR3 DNA is TGTGCCAGCAGCCGAACCGGGACGCCAAGCTCTGGAAACACCATATATTTT. Its protein is CASSRTGTPSSGNTIYF. The complete variable domain, with remaining parts taken from reference TRBV7-2 and TRBJ1-3, reads GAGVSQSPSNKVTEKGKDVELRCDPISGHTALYWYRQSLGQGLEFLIYFQGNSAPDKSGLPSDRFSAERTGGSVSTLTIQRTQQEDSAVYLCASSRTGTPSSGNTIYFGEGSWLTVV.

The chain joins TRBV28 to TRBJ2-7; 12 positions agree with TRBD2. The V gene end was trimmed by 6 bases and the J gene end by 4 bases; junction bases not matched to a gene: 10. This CDR3 has 16 amino acids. CDR1 is MDHEN, CDR2 SYDVKM, per germline. CDR3 protein: CASRDSSGGGAYEQYF. CDR3 bases: TGTGCCAGCAGAGACTCTAGCGGGGGGGGAGCTTACGAGCAGTACTTC.

The chain couples TRBV27 to TRBJ2-7; D may be TRBD2 (6 bases). Per the germline V gene, CDR1 is MNHEY and CDR2 is SMNVEV (reference sequence). The V end lost 5 bases, the J end lost 0 bases, and 11 bases lay between the germline ends. CDR3 length equals 14 residues. For the CDR3, the DNA is TGTGCCAGCAGTCGCGCGGGATACTCCTACGAGCAGTACTTC. This encodes CASSRAGYSYEQYF.

The V and J genes are TRBV10-1 and TRBJ2-2; D remains unclear. The CDR3 sequence is 15 residues long. The V end lost 3 bases, the J end lost 0 bases, and 8 bases lay between the germline ends. Germline V gene sequence: CDR1 WNHNN, CDR2 SYGVQD (reference sequence). This CDR3 is CASSERVANTGELFF. The CDR3 DNA reads as TGCGCCAGCAGTGAACGGGTAGCGAACACCGGGGAGCTGTTTTTT.

This clone was observed once. The chain recombines TRBV9 with TRBJ1-4, with 9 bases that match TRBD1. The CDR3 length is 18 residues. The trim removed 0 bases at V and 8 bases at J, leaving 14 bases unmatched. CDR1 SGDLS and CDR2 YYNGEE come from the germline V gene. For the CDR3, the DNA is TGTGCCAGCAGCGTAGGGATTTGGAACAGGGGGCCGGGGGAAAAACTGTTTTTT. This gives the protein CASSVGIWNRGPGEKLFF.

The V and J genes are TRBV6-9 and TRBJ2-1; D perhaps matches TRBD2 (6 bases). CDR1 and CDR2 from the germline V gene are MNHGY and SVAAGI. V dropped 6 bases and J dropped 7 bases, with 16 bases sitting between them. The CDR3 sequence is 14 residues long. The chain's CDR3 is CASSTTTSGNEQFF. Here the CDR3 DNA reads TGTGCCAGCAGCACTACGACTAGTGGTAATGAGCAGTTCTTC.

This chain uses TRBV27 with TRBJ1-2, with unresolved D. Germline CDR1 MNHEY, CDR2 SMNVEV (reference sequence). Trimming left V 5 bases short and J 7 bases short, with 14 bases between. The CDR3 is made up of 13 amino acids. CDR3 amino acids: CASSGRRLSGYTF. The CDR3 nucleotides read TGTGCCAGCAGTGGACGACGCCTATCTGGCTACACCTTC.

The genes are TRBV4-1 and TRBJ1-2; 7 nucleotides align to TRBD1. CDR1 is MGHRA and CDR2 is YSYEKL in the germline V gene. Losses at the gene ends were 1 base for V and 4 bases for J; bases not matched to a gene: 3. This CDR3 is built from 14 residues. The CDR3 loop reads CASSQGAGGYGYTF. DNA for the CDR3: TGCGCCAGCAGCCAAGGGGCAGGGGGCTATGGCTACACCTTC.

The V and J genes are TRBV7-9 and TRBJ2-5; perhaps TRBD2 as D (5 bases). V dropped 5 bases and J dropped 4 bases, with 5 bases sitting between them. This CDR3 contains 11 residues. Germline loops: CDR1 SEHNR, CDR2 FQNEAQ (reference sequence). CDR3 amino acids: CASSGGETQYF. The CDR3 bases are TGTGCCAGCAGCGGAGGAGAGACCCAGTACTTC.

The chain combines TRBV15 with TRBJ2-5, with a weak D call TRBD1 (6 bases). CDR3 size: 15 residues. Trimming stripped 3 bases from V and 1 base from J, with 12 bases between. Germline V gives CDR1 LNHNV, CDR2 YYDKDF (reference sequence). Here the CDR3 reads CATSRFTGPQETQYF. The CDR3 DNA reads TGTGCCACCAGCAGGTTCACAGGGCCCCAAGAGACCCAGTACTTC.

This chain links TRBV15 with TRBJ2-7; no definite D call. The V gene's germline CDR1 is LNHNV and CDR2 YYDKDF (reference sequence). CDR3 length equals 16 residues. The V gene lost 2 bases and the J gene lost 2 bases, with 16 bases spanning the gap. CDR3 DNA sequence: TGTGCCACCAGCAGAACCACCTCATTACGGGCCTACGAGCAGTACTTC. This sequence encodes CATSRTTSLRAYEQYF.

The chain joins TRBV2 to TRBJ1-5; D gene ambiguous. This CDR3 has 14 residues. The ends were cut back, 5 bases at V and 3 bases at J, with 11 bases in the middle. CDR1 and CDR2 from the germline V gene are SNHLY and FYNNEI. The CDR3 nucleotides read TGTGCCAGCAGTTTTCCCAGTGCCAATCAGCCCCAGCATTTT. Protein product: CASSFPSANQPQHF.

This clone was recorded only once. The chain uses TRBV28 and TRBJ2-7, with TRBD1 matching 7 bases. The ends lost 6 bases at V and 5 bases at J; junction bases unmatched: 4. The CDR3 sequence is 12 residues long. Germline CDR1 is MDHEN and CDR2 is SYDVKM. CDR3 sequence reads: CASRGQKDEQYF. CDR3 bases: TGTGCCAGCAGGGGACAGAAGGACGAGCAGTACTTC.

This clone appeared a few times. The DNA for the CDR3 is TGCGCCAGCAGCCCTTTTCTGGGGACTCGACAAGAGACCCAGTACTTC. Translating it yields CASSPFLGTRQETQYF. The gene calls are TRBV5-1 and TRBJ2-5; D might be TRBD2 (6 bases). V was clipped by 4 bases and J by 2 bases, with 18 bases between them. CDR1 and CDR2 (germline): SGHRS, YFSETQ. This CDR3 is 16 amino acids long.

This clone was seen only once. J is TRBJ2-7 and V is TRBV7-4; possibly TRBD1 for D (6 bases). Germline V gene data show CDR1 as SGHVT and CDR2 as SQSDAQ. The CDR3 totals 14 residues. The V end lost 5 bases, the J end lost 7 bases, and 18 bases lay between the germline ends. The CDR3 protein is CASSPNYRVKEQYF. The DNA of the CDR3 is TGTGCCAGCAGCCCAAACTACAGGGTCAAGGAGCAGTACTTC.

This clone was recorded only once. The V gene is TRBV4-1, the J gene TRBJ2-6; no firm D call. The CDR3 has 15 residues. The ends were cut back, 5 bases at V and 4 bases at J, with 12 bases in the middle. Germline CDR1 reads MGHRA; CDR2 reads YSYEKL. The CDR3, as DNA: TGCGCCAGCAGCACCCCCCCTGCCGGGGCCAACGTCCTGACTTTC. Amino acid sequence: CASSTPPAGANVLTF.

This clone was seen more than once but under ten times. The V call is TRBV28, the J call TRBJ1-1; maybe TRBD1 (6 bases). Germline CDR1 and CDR2: MDHEN and SYDVKM. The CDR3 runs 13 residues. V was cut by 7 bases and J by 1 base, with 10 bases left in between. CDR3 sequence: CASIRTENTEAFF. In DNA, the CDR3 is TGTGCCAGCATACGGACAGAGAACACTGAAGCTTTCTTT.

The chain employs TRBV12-5 and TRBJ1-5; 8 bases fit TRBD1. The trim removed 5 bases at V and 4 bases at J, leaving 13 bases unmatched. This CDR3 comprises 17 residues. CDR1 and CDR2 (germline): LGHNT, FRNRAP. DNA of the CDR3: TGTGCTAGTGGTCTCCAGGGGGCCATGAGCCCTAATCAGCCCCAGCATTTT. The encoded protein is CASGLQGAMSPNQPQHF.

This rearrangement joins TRBV9 to TRBJ2-1; perhaps TRBD2 as D (6 bases). Germline CDR1 and CDR2: SGDLS and YYNGEE. Between the trimmed V and J ends, which lost 4 bases and 4 bases, there was a span of 12 bases. CDR3 length: 14 residues. The CDR3: CASSSGLAYNEQFF. The CDR3 DNA is TGTGCCAGCAGCTCGGGACTTGCTTACAATGAGCAGTTCTTC.

As concerns this clone: A much larger clone differs from this one at a single base, so this may be a read error. This CDR3 is CASSYSANTEAFF. Written as DNA, the CDR3 is TGTGCCAGCAGTTACTCAGCGAACACTGAAGCTTTCTTT. The rearrangement joins TRBV6-5 to TRBJ1-1; no firm D call. The CDR3 spans 13 residues. Trimming stripped 0 bases from V and 1 base from J, with 3 bases between. CDR1 and CDR2 (germline): MNHEY, SVGAGI.